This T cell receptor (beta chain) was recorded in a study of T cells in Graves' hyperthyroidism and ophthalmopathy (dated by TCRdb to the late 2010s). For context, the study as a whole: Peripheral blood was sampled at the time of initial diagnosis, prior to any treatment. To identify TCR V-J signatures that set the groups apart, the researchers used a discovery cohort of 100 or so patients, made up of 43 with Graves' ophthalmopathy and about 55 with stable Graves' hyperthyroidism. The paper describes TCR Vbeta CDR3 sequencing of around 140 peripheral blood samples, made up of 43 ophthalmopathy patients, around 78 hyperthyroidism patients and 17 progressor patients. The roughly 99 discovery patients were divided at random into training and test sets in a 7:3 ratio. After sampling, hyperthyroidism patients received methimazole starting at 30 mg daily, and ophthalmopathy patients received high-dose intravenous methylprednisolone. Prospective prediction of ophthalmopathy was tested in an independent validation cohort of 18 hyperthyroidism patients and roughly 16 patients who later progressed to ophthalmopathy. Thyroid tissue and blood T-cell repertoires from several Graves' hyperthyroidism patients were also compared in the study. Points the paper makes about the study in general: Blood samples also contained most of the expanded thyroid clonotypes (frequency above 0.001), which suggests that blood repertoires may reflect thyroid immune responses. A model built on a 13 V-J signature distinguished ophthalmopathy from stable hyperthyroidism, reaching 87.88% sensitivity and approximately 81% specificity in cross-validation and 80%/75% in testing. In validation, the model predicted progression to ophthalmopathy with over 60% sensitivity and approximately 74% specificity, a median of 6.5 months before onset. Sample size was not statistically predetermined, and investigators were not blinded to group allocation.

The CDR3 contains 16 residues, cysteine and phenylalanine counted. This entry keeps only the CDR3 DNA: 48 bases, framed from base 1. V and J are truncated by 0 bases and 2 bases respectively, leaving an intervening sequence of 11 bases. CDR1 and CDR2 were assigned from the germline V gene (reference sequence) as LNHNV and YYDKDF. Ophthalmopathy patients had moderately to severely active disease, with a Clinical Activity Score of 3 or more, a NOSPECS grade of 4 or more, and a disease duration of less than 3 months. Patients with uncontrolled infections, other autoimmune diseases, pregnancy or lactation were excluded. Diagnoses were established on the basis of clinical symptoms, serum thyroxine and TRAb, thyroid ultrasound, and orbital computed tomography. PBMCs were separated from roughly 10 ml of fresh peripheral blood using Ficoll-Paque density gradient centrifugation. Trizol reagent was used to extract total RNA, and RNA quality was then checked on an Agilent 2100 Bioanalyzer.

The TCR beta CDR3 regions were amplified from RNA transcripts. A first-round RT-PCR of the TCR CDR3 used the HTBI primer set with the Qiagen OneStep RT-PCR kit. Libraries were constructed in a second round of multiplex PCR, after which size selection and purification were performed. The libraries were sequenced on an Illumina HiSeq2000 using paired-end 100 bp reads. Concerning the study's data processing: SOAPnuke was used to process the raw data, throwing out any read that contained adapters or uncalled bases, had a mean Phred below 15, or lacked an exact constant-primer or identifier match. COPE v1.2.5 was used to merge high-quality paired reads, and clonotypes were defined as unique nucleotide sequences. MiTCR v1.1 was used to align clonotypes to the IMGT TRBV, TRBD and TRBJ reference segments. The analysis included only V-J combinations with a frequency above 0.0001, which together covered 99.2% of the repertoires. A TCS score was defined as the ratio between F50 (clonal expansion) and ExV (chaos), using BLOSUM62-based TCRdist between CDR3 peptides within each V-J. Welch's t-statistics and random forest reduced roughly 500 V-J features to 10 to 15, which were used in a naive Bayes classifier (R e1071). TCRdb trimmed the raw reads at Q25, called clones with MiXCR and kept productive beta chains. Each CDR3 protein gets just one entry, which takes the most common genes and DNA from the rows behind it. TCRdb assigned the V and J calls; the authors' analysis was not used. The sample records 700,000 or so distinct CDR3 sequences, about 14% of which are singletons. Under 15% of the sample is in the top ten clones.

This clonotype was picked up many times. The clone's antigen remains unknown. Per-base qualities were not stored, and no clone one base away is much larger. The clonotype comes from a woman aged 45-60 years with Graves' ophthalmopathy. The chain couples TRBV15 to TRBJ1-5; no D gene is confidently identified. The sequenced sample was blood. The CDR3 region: CATSRDLPIGNQPQHF. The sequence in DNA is TGTGCCACCAGCAGAGATCTACCGATTGGCAATCAGCCCCAGCATTTT.